Shown below are 13 T cell receptor beta chains from a single sample sequenced in a study of blood T cells in healthy people across ages. Then a second PCR, running roughly 7 to 11 cycles, was carried out with a sample-barcoded 5' primer and a J-beta primer mix. One entry per CDR3 protein results from TCRdb running MiXCR on the 5' RACE reads. The profile covers roughly 700,000 distinct CDR3 sequences, with about 32% appearing a single time and 15% taken by the ten largest. Material: blood. The receptor source for this set is an elderly woman in good health.

This clonotype has a count of ten or more. The V gene is TRBV2, the J gene TRBJ1-5, with a possible D match to TRBD1 (6 bases). V dropped 8 bases and J dropped 2 bases, with 16 bases sitting between them. The CDR3 is 15 residues long. Germline V gene lookup returns CDR1 SNHLY and CDR2 FYNNEI. CDR3 sequence reads: CASDPYRTGNQPQHF. The CDR3 DNA is TGTGCCAGCGATCCTTACAGGACAGGCAATCAGCCCCAGCATTTT.

This clonotype was recorded at least ten times. The germline gene is not matched at one end of the junction; a read error may be the cause. The chain has TRBV5-1 and TRBJ2-1; D is unresolved. The CDR3 contains 11 residues. Germline-derived CDR1 and CDR2 are SGHRS and YFSETQ. CDR3 bases: TGTGCCAGCAGCTTAGTAGATGAGCAGTTCTTC. The encoded protein is CASSLVDEQFF.

The chain is built from TRBV20-1 and TRBJ1-3; D gene unclear. Germline V gives CDR1 DFQATT, CDR2 SNEGSKA (reference sequence). V was pared by 2 bases and J by 6 bases, with 11 bases between. The CDR3 length is 13 residues. The CDR3 reads CSARRPGENTIYF. The DNA for the CDR3 is TGCAGTGCTAGACGGCCAGGAGAAAACACCATATATTTT.

This clonotype was counted ten times or more. This rearrangement joins TRBV9 to TRBJ1-1, with 7 bases aligning to TRBD1. Germline CDR1 is SGDLS and CDR2 is YYNGEE. This CDR3 comprises 16 residues. V lost 0 bases, J lost 3 bases, and 8 bases stayed unmatched. DNA of the CDR3: TGTGCCAGCAGCGTAGGTTTGACAGGGAGGGACACTGAAGCTTTCTTT. It codes for CASSVGLTGRDTEAFF.

This clonotype was counted ten times or more. V gene TRBV29-1 combines with J gene TRBJ2-1, with unresolved D. Trimming removed 6 bases at V and 1 base at J, with 10 bases between. This CDR3 spans 13 amino acids. Germline assignment: CDR1 SQVTM and CDR2 ANQGSEA. The CDR3 nucleotides read TGCAGCGTCCTCGATAGATCCTACAATGAGCAGTTCTTC. Encoded protein: CSVLDRSYNEQFF.

The chain has TRBV4-3 and TRBJ2-1; D ambiguous. V was shortened by 0 bases and J by 7 bases, with 7 bases between the two germline ends. CDR3 size: 13 residues. Germline V CDR1 and CDR2: LGHNA, YSLEER. CDR3 residues: CASSQDGRNEQFF. CDR3 DNA sequence: TGCGCCAGCAGCCAAGACGGCAGGAATGAGCAGTTCTTC.

Comment on this clonotype: A much larger clone is a single base away; this may be a read error. The chain is built from TRBV15 and TRBJ2-5; 7 bases align to TRBD2. The CDR3 runs 15 residues. With V trimmed by 0 bases and J by 7 bases, 8 bases remained unmatched. CDR1 and CDR2 from the germline V gene are LNHNV and YYDKDF (reference sequence). CDR3: CATSRDLGGEGTQYF. CDR3 nucleotides: TGTGCCACCAGCAGAGATTTGGGGGGGGAAGGGACCCAGTACTTC.

This sequence joins TRBV30 and TRBJ2-1; the match to TRBD1 covers 7 bases. J lost 12 bases, V lost 4 bases, and 27 bases had no gene match. This CDR3 spans 18 amino acids. CDR1 is GTSNPN, CDR2 SVGIG, per germline (reference sequence). The CDR3 DNA reads as TGTGCCTGGAAGGGGGCCCTCCCACAGGGGAACCCTACTACGAGGCAGTTCTTC. Amino acid sequence: CAWKGALPQGNPTTRQFF.

In this sample, this clonotype turned up many times. The chain is built from TRBV12-3 or TRBV12-4 and TRBJ2-3, with 11 bases aligning to TRBD1. This CDR3 is built from 15 residues. V was clipped by 5 bases and J by 3 bases; unmatched bases: 4. The CDR3 sequence is CASSLDRGRTDTQYF. The CDR3, as DNA: TGTGCCAGCAGTCTGGACAGGGGGCGAACAGATACGCAGTATTTT.

The genes are TRBV20-1 and TRBJ2-5, with D hard to call. The better agreement between TRBJ2-7 and the DNA end casts doubt on the J call. CDR1 and CDR2 from the germline V gene are DFQATT and SNEGSKA (reference sequence). This CDR3 is 12 amino acids long. The CDR3 is CSAPAKNYEQYF. The CDR3 nucleotides are TGCAGTGCTCCTGCAAAAAACTACGAGCAGTACTTC.

The chain combines TRBV20-1 with TRBJ2-7; unclear D gene. This CDR3 is built from 11 residues. Germline CDR1 reads DFQATT; CDR2 reads SNEGSKA (reference sequence). Trimming removed 0 bases at V and 6 bases at J, with 6 bases between. The CDR3 here is CSARDEPEQYF. The CDR3 DNA reads TGCAGTGCTAGAGATGAGCCCGAGCAGTACTTC.

This clonotype was detected many times. The chain combines TRBV4-3 with TRBJ1-2; perhaps TRBD1 as D (6 bases). The CDR3 runs to 16 residues. Per germline, CDR1 LGHNA and CDR2 YSLEER. V gave up 5 bases and J gave up 7 bases, with 23 bases separating them. CDR3 protein: CASSLRGMGAQVGYTF. The CDR3 DNA reads TGCGCCAGCAGCTTACGTGGGATGGGGGCGCAGGTTGGCTACACCTTC.

The V gene is TRBV5-1, the J gene TRBJ1-2; no definite D call. The CDR3 length is 13 residues. Germline values: CDR1 SGHRS, CDR2 YFSETQ. V lost 4 bases and J 4 bases, leaving 11 bases between the germline ends. This CDR3 reads CASSLDITYGYTF. The DNA for the CDR3 is TGCGCCAGCAGCCTTGACATCACCTATGGCTACACCTTC.